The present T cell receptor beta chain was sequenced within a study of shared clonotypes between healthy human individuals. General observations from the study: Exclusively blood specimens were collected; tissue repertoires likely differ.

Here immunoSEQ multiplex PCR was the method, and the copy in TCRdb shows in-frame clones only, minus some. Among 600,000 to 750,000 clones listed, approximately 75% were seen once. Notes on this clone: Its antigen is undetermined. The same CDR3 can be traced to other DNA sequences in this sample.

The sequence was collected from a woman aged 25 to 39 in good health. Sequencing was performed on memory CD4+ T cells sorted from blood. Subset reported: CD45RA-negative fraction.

This CDR3 reads CASSRASTDTQYF. The CDR3 bases are TGTGCCAGCTCACGTGCTAGCACAGATACGCAGTATTTT. This sequence joins TRBV18 and TRBJ2-3; no definite D call. CDR1 is KGHSH and CDR2 is LQKENI in the germline V gene. V was clipped by 4 bases and J by 0 bases, with 5 bases between them. This CDR3 region has 13 residues.